These 21 T cell receptor beta chains were all obtained from the same sample, sequenced in a study of CXCR3-negative and CXCR3-positive naive CD8 T cells. The TRB cDNA libraries were prepared by 5' RACE with UMI labels. From its re-call of the 5' RACE reads, TCRdb lists each CDR3 protein once, without DNA. The sample data list some 140,000 distinct CDR3 sequences. Overall study findings and caveats: In CXCR3-positive naive cells, the TRB CDR3s were more hydrophobic than in CXCR3-negative naive cells.

These receptors have no identified antigens. The specimen was naive CXCR3+ CD8+ T cells from blood. Documented subset: CD45RO-CCR7+CD27+CD95- naive CD8+ T cells expressing CXCR3 (TNR3+). The receptors shown here come from a human donor in good health. Some clones in this sample may be carry-over from other donors' samples.

The chain joins TRBV18 to TRBJ2-1; there is no DNA to check the TCRdb D call of TRBD1. CDR1 KGHSH and CDR2 LQKENI come from the germline V gene. The CDR3 is 15 residues long. The CDR3 protein is CASSPGGSTYDEQFF.

The gene calls are TRBV28 and TRBJ2-6. The V gene's germline CDR1 is MDHEN and CDR2 SYDVKM. The CDR3 is 15 amino acids. The CDR3: CASSSLASGANVLTF.

V is TRBV5-6 and J is TRBJ2-1; with no DNA, the TCRdb D assignment of TRBD1 cannot be verified. Germline V lookup: CDR1 SGHDT, CDR2 YYEEEE. There are 17 residues in the CDR3. The chain's CDR3 is CASSFGMRTGCSGEQFF.

This chain joins TRBV12-3 or TRBV12-4 and TRBJ1-2; TCRdb names TRBD1, which stays unverified in the absence of DNA. There are 13 residues in the CDR3. CDR3 sequence: CASRRPANYGYTF.

The V gene is TRBV5-1, the J gene TRBJ2-7; the D gene TCRdb calls, TRBD1, cannot be checked with no DNA. The CDR3 contains 14 residues. Per germline, CDR1 SGHRS and CDR2 YFSETQ. The CDR3 sequence: CASSIDSQGYEQYF.

The J gene is TRBJ1-1, the V gene TRBV3-1; TCRdb gives TRBD1 as the D gene, but with no DNA this cannot be confirmed. Germline values: CDR1 LGHDT, CDR2 YNNKEL (reference sequence). This CDR3 spans 17 amino acids. The CDR3 loop is CASSQRVPGRMNTEAFF. Variable domain in full (rest from reference TRBV3-1 and TRBJ1-1): DTAVSQTPKYLVTQMGNDKSIKCEQNLGHDTMYWYKQDSKKFLKIMFSYNNKELIINETVPNRFSPKSPDKAHLNLHINSLELGDSAVYFCASSQRVPGRMNTEAFFGQGTRLTVV.

V is TRBV15 and J is TRBJ1-1. This CDR3 region has 13 residues. The V gene's germline CDR1 is LNHNV and CDR2 YYDKDF (reference sequence). The CDR3 region is CATSRPSRGEAFF. Filled out from reference TRBV15 and TRBJ1-1, the complete variable domain reads DAMVIQNPRYQVTQFGKPVTLSCSQTLNHNVMYWYQQKSSQAPKLLFHYYDKDFNNEADTPDNFQSRRPNTSFCFLDIRSPGLGDTAMYLCATSRPSRGEAFFGQGTRLTVV.

The chain combines TRBV19 with TRBJ2-7; TCRdb's D call, TRBD2, is unchecked because there is no DNA. This CDR3 has 14 residues. Per germline, CDR1 LNHDA and CDR2 SQIVND (reference sequence). CDR3 loop: CASHSGSSSYEQYF.

CDR3 sequence: CASSHRQSYNEQFF. V gene TRBV3-1 combines with J gene TRBJ2-1; TCRdb lists TRBD1, though no DNA is available to test this call. Germline loops: CDR1 LGHDT, CDR2 YNNKEL (reference sequence). This CDR3 region has 14 residues.

This chain connects TRBV7-9 to TRBJ1-1; TCRdb reports TRBD1, a call that lacks DNA to check it against. This CDR3 has 17 residues. CDR1 is SEHNR, CDR2 FQNEAQ, per germline (reference sequence). CDR3 loop: CASSFPGHPDLNTEAFF.

V gene TRBV7-3 combines with J gene TRBJ1-3; TCRdb names TRBD1, which stays unverified in the absence of DNA. Germline V gene lookup returns CDR1 SGHTA and CDR2 FQGTGA. This CDR3 spans 16 amino acids. CDR3 sequence: CASSLFGTTAGNTIYF.

The chain links TRBV11-1 to TRBJ1-1. The CDR3 sequence is 13 residues long. Per the germline V gene, CDR1 is SGHAT and CDR2 is FQDESV (reference sequence). The CDR3 loop reads CASSPRRRSEAFF.

The V gene is TRBV29-1, the J gene TRBJ2-7; TCRdb calls TRBD2, which cannot be checked without DNA. Germline CDR1 SQVTM, CDR2 ANQGSEA. CDR3 size: 19 residues. CDR3 amino acids: CSPLGSPGTPRRGLYEQYF.

This chain uses TRBV19 with TRBJ1-5; TCRdb names TRBD1, which stays unverified in the absence of DNA. This CDR3 spans 14 amino acids. CDR1 is LNHDA, CDR2 SQIVND, per germline (reference sequence). CDR3: CASSPGAGNQPQHF.

The chain couples TRBV7-9 to TRBJ2-7; with no DNA, the TCRdb D assignment of TRBD1 cannot be verified. The germline CDR1 and CDR2 sequences are SEHNR and FQNEAQ (reference sequence). This CDR3 has 13 residues. This CDR3 is CASSSPPAAEQYF.

The genes are TRBV28 and TRBJ1-1. Germline lookup yields CDR1 MDHEN and CDR2 SYDVKM. The CDR3 is 11 residues long. The CDR3: CASRLGTEAFF. Full variable domain (missing parts from reference TRBV28 and TRBJ1-1): DVKVTQSSRYLVKRTGEKVFLECVQDMDHENMFWYRQDPGLGLRLIYFSYDVKMKEKGDIPEGYSVSREKKERFSLILESASTNQTSMYLCASRLGTEAFFGQGTRLTVV.

This chain uses TRBV6-1 with TRBJ2-1; TCRdb's D call, TRBD2, is unchecked because there is no DNA. Germline CDR1 MNHNS, CDR2 SASEGT. This CDR3 is built from 15 residues. Here the CDR3 reads CASSTSGGNYNEQFF.

The chain carries TRBV7-9 and TRBJ2-7. Germline V gene sequence: CDR1 SEHNR, CDR2 FQNEAQ (reference sequence). The CDR3 extends over 15 amino acids. The CDR3 sequence: CASSFDAGVGREQYF.

The chain couples TRBV29-1 to TRBJ2-7. CDR1 is SQVTM and CDR2 is ANQGSEA in the germline V gene. The CDR3 consists of 14 residues. This CDR3 is CSVGAYDGPYEQYF.

The rearrangement uses TRBV7-9 and TRBJ2-1; absent DNA, TCRdb's TRBD2 call cannot be checked. In germline, CDR1 is SEHNR, CDR2 FQNEAQ (reference sequence). The CDR3 spans 19 residues. The CDR3 sequence: CASSLIGGTSDSGYNEQFF.

This rearrangement joins TRBV14 to TRBJ2-5. Germline V CDR1 and CDR2: SGHDN, FVKESK. The CDR3 length is 14 residues. The CDR3 region is CASSQDLGRETQYF.